This T cell receptor (beta chain) emerged from a study of beta chain features in type 1 diabetes. General study points: In comparison with healthy donors, patients had naive, central memory and Treg TCRB repertoires that appeared more similar. Patients with type 1 diabetes showed fewer VDJ junction insertions and more deletions. Shorter TCRB CDR3s, moderately but significantly so, were found in Type 1 diabetes patients in all four CD4+ subsets.

The entirety of the isolated RNA underwent reverse transcription, so expressed TCRB transcripts were sequenced. TCRdb keeps only in-frame clones here, not all; method: immunoSEQ multiplex PCR. Here the sample spans roughly 730,000 clones, around 15% being singletons. As concerns this clone: Its antigen is not known.

The CDR3 is made up of 17 amino acids. Germline CDR1 and CDR2: LNHDA and SQIVND (reference sequence). V and J are TRBV19 and TRBJ2-6, with a weak D call TRBD1 (6 bases). The sequencing input was naive CD4+ T cells from blood. The receptor comes from a man between 18 and 35 years old with type 1 diabetes. The DNA for the CDR3 is TGTGCTGGGGATGGACAGTCCCCATACTCCGGGGCCAACGTCCTGACTTTC. It encodes CAGDGQSPYSGANVLTF. The full variable domain, completed using reference TRBV19 and TRBJ2-6, is DGGITQSPKYLFRKEGQNVTLSCEQNLNHDAMYWYRQDPGQGLRLIYYSQIVNDFQKGDIAEGYSVSREKKESFPLTVTSAQKNPTAFYLCAGDGQSPYSGANVLTFGAGSRLTVL.